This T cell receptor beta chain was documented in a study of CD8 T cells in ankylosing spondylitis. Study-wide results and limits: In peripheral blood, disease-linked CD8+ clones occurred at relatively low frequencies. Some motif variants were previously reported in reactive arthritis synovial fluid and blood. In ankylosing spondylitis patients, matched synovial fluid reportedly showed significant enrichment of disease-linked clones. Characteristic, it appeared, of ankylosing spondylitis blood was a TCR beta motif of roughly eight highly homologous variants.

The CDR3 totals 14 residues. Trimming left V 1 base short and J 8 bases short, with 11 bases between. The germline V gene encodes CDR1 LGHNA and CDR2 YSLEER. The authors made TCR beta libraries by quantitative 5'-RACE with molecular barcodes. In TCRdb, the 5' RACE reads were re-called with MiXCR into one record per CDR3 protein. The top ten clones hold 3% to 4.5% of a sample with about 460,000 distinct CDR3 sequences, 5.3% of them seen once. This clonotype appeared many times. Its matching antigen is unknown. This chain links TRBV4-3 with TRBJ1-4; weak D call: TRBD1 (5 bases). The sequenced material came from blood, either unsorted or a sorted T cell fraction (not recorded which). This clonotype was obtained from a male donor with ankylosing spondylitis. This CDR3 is CASSQGQGLEKLFF. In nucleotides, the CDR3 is TGCGCCAGCAGCCAAGGTCAGGGTCTGGAAAAACTGTTTTTT.